This paragraph covers one TCR beta chain sequence. The data originate from a study of T cells in Graves' hyperthyroidism and ophthalmopathy. Study background: Prior to any treatment, at the point of initial diagnosis, peripheral blood was collected.

Criteria for exclusion of patients were uncontrolled infection, other autoimmune disease, pregnancy or lactation. It was 8.5 to 10 ml of fresh peripheral blood that supplied the PBMCs. The CDR3 regions of TCR beta were amplified from RNA transcripts. An initial round of RT-PCR targeting the TCR CDR3 relied on the HTBI primer set. Using its own MiXCR run on the multiplex PCR reads, TCRdb lists one record per CDR3 protein. The sample records hundreds of thousands of distinct CDR3 sequences, roughly a sixth being singletons. This sequence was found in a woman aged 18-30 years with Graves' hyperthyroidism. Material for sequencing was blood.

CDR3 region: CASSFAGGTGGTQYF. The CDR3 DNA reads as TGTGCCAGCAGCTTCGCGGGGGGAACGGGGGGGACCCAGTACTTC. The chain joins TRBV7-2 to TRBJ2-5; 8 nucleotides match TRBD2. Germline assignment: CDR1 SGHTA and CDR2 FQGNSA. Trimming removed 3 bases from V and 7 bases from J; junction bases left unmatched: 10. The CDR3 loop spans 15 amino acids.